This T cell receptor beta chain comes out of a study of early T cells in non-severe SARS-CoV-2 infection. Study overall: The authors sequenced bulk RNA from unsorted whole blood, leaving chains unpaired.

Separate cDNA molecules each had unique molecular identifiers attached to them. TCRdb re-derived calls from the 5' RACE reads in MiXCR, one entry per CDR3 protein. Among tens of thousands of distinct CDR3 sequences, approximately 8.4% were seen once, and the ten largest hold roughly 4%. V shed 1 base, J shed 4 bases, and the junction held 0 bases outside the gene matches. CDR1 LGHNA and CDR2 YNFKEQ come from the germline V gene. CDR3 length: 16 amino acids. This clonotype was seen only a few times. This sequence joins TRBV4-2 and TRBJ2-2; 13 nucleotides align to TRBD2. Sequencing input: whole blood. The clonotype originates from an adult who was a healthcare worker with PCR-confirmed SARS-CoV-2 infection or an uninfected control (not recorded which). The CDR3 sequence: CASSQGTSGGTGELFF. CDR3 bases: TGTGCCAGCAGCCAAGGGACTAGCGGGGGCACCGGGGAGCTGTTTTTT.